This T cell receptor (beta chain) appears in the sequencing data of a study of T cells expressing NK-cell markers. Overall study context: Sorted CD3+CD56+NKG2C+, CD3+CD56+NKG2C- and CD3+CD56-NKG2C+ T-cell subsets were beta-chain profiled.

There are 15 residues in the CDR3. Germline loops: CDR1 MNHEY, CDR2 SVGAGI. Whole-study results and caveats: Of the CD8+ T cells in more than five donors, about 1.0-7.0% belonged to dominant NKG2C+ clonotypes.

For TCR beta, cDNA was produced by 5'RACE template switching with UMIs. Following a re-call of the 5' RACE reads, TCRdb has one entry per CDR3 protein and lacks DNA. The table lists around 180,000 distinct CDR3 sequences, with 20% to 25% in the top ten. Concerning this clonotype itself: Its antigen remains unidentified.

Sequencing used blood T cells: a sorted CD56 or NKG2C T cell subset, CD4+ or CD8+ T cells, or bulk PBMC T cells (not recorded which). This receptor was taken from a man between 18 and 69 years old in good health. V gene TRBV6-5 combines with J gene TRBJ1-5. The CDR3 is CASSYSPESNQPQHF.